This entry features one T cell receptor (beta chain) sequence. Its matching antigen is unknown. TCRdb re-called the 5' RACE reads; every CDR3 protein appears as one record, without DNA. Recorded here are about 550,000 distinct CDR3 sequences; the top ten clones represent approximately 4%. The data derive from a study of T cells expressing NK-cell markers. Study at large: Cells sorted as CD3+CD56+NKG2C+, CD3+CD56+NKG2C- and CD3+CD56-NKG2C+ T cells supplied the TCR beta repertoires. Regarding the study as a whole: Among CD8+ T cells from about six donors, dominant NKG2C+ clonotypes accounted for roughly 1.0-7.0%.

This CDR3 contains 13 residues. Germline CDR1 is SQVTM and CDR2 is ANQGSEA. The receptor's source is a man aged 18 to 30 in good health. Sequenced: blood T cells: a sorted CD56 or NKG2C T cell subset, CD4+ or CD8+ T cells, or bulk PBMC T cells (not recorded which). V is TRBV29-1 and J is TRBJ1-1; TCRdb gives TRBD1 as the D gene, but with no DNA this cannot be confirmed. CDR3 sequence reads: CSVGQTLNTEAFF.